This passage covers 24 T cell receptor beta chains from one sample sequenced in a study of T cell repertoires in cytomegalovirus infection. These receptors are not linked to any known antigen. TCRdb itself ran the reads through MiXCR, one entry per CDR3 protein. The sample lists some 500,000 distinct CDR3 sequences; around a third were seen once. Here the sequenced sample was cultured PBMCs, taken from culture after CMV antigen stimulation. These receptor sequences come from a human donor in good health (CMV status not recorded). Some clones in this sample may be carry-over from other donors' samples.

Only a few counts were recorded for this clonotype. This chain's CDR3 is CASSHPERQRIMDEQFF. CDR3 DNA sequence: TGTGCCAGCAGTCACCCCGAGCGACAGCGGATAATGGATGAGCAGTTCTTC. V usage is TRBV6-2 or TRBV6-3 and J usage is TRBJ2-1, with D possibly being TRBD1 or TRBD2 (5 bases each). V lost 5 bases and J 8 bases, leaving 25 bases between the germline ends. Germline loops: CDR1 MNHEY, CDR2 SVGEGT. CDR3 length: 17 residues.

The V gene is TRBV20-1, the J gene TRBJ2-6; D gene unclear. Germline lookup yields CDR1 DFQATT and CDR2 SNEGSKA (reference sequence). The CDR3 runs 14 residues. Between the trimmed V and J ends, which lost 2 bases and 4 bases, there was a span of 9 bases. CDR3 nucleotides: TGCAGTGCTAGATCCGCCTGGGGGGCCAACGTCCTGACTTTC. This codes for CSARSAWGANVLTF.

The chain employs TRBV6-5 and TRBJ2-7; D may correspond to TRBD1 or TRBD2 (5 bases each). V lost 6 bases, J lost 3 bases, and 18 bases lay in between. CDR3 length: 15 residues. Per germline, CDR1 MNHEY and CDR2 SVGAGI. The CDR3 DNA is TGTGCCAGCAGGAGACAGACCCGAGGGGTCTACGAGCAGTACGTC. This encodes CASRRQTRGVYEQYV.

This clonotype was seen a few times. One junction end does not reproduce the germline sequence, and a read error may be involved. The V gene is TRBV6-2 or TRBV6-3, the J gene TRBJ2-1; 13 bases fit TRBD2. Looked up from germline, CDR1 is MNHEY and CDR2 is SVGEGT. The CDR3 spans 14 residues. CDR3 in amino acids: CASLSLGLAGDPTF. The CDR3 DNA sequence: TGTGCCAGCCTCAGTCTAGGACTAGCGGGAGATCCGACTTTC.

V and J are TRBV6-2 or TRBV6-3 and TRBJ2-2; 8 bases match TRBD2. Germline trimming cut 0 bases from V and 0 bases from J; bases unmatched to any gene: 6. The germline V gene has CDR1 MNHEY and CDR2 SVGEGT. CDR3 length: 18 residues. CDR3 sequence: CASSYSSGTPSNTGELFF. As DNA, the CDR3 is TGTGCCAGCAGTTACTCTAGCGGGACACCCTCGAACACCGGGGAGCTGTTTTTT.

J is TRBJ1-1 and V is TRBV19, with 8 bases lining up with TRBD1. CDR1 and CDR2 from the germline V gene are LNHDA and SQIVND (reference sequence). V was clipped by 6 bases and J by 1 base; unmatched bases: 4. The CDR3 is made up of 14 amino acids. CDR3 coding DNA: TGTGCCAGTAGGCGACAGGGGAGGAACACTGAAGCTTTCTTT. Protein sequence: CASRRQGRNTEAFF.

V and J are TRBV7-2 and TRBJ2-3; tentatively, D is TRBD2 (5 bases). Trimming took off 5 bases at V and 0 bases at J, with 15 bases between the two ends. CDR3 length: 16 residues. Germline CDR1 and CDR2: SGHTA and FQGNSA. The CDR3 is CASSPRSGSSTDTQYF. CDR3 in DNA: TGTGCCAGCAGCCCCCGGAGCGGCAGTAGCACAGATACGCAGTATTTT.

The rearrangement uses TRBV19 and TRBJ2-1, with D perhaps matching TRBD2 (6 bases). The CDR3 contains 14 residues. From germline, CDR1 is LNHDA and CDR2 SQIVND (reference sequence). The V and J ends lost 1 base and 4 bases respectively, with 8 bases between them. The CDR3 reads CASSIVGGYNEQFF. The CDR3, as DNA: TGTGCCAGTAGTATAGTCGGGGGATACAATGAGCAGTTCTTC.

The J gene is TRBJ2-7, the V gene TRBV6-2 or TRBV6-3; perhaps TRBD1 as D (6 bases). The CDR3 has 13 residues. V was trimmed by 3 bases and J by 5 bases, leaving 11 bases between them. CDR1 and CDR2 (germline): MNHEY, SVGEGT. The CDR3, as DNA: TGTGCCAGCAGTTATCTACGGGACAACGAGCAGTACTTC. Its protein is CASSYLRDNEQYF.

The chain carries TRBV29-1 and TRBJ1-5; TRBD1 matches at 7 bases. The CDR3 totals 14 residues. V trimming: 7 bases; J trimming: 3 bases; junction bases outside the gene matches: 9. Germline V gene sequence: CDR1 SQVTM, CDR2 ANQGSEA. Written as DNA, the CDR3 is TGCAGCGCTATTGACAGGGATTTCAATCAGCCCCAGCATTTT. Encoded protein: CSAIDRDFNQPQHF.

The CDR3 DNA reads as TGTGCCAGCAGCCTTGTCCCGGGCCCCGGGAAAAAACTGTTTTTT. Amino acids: CASSLVPGPGKKLFF. This chain connects TRBV7-9 to TRBJ1-4, with no clear D. This CDR3 comprises 15 residues. Trimming removed 5 bases at V and 9 bases at J, with 19 bases between. The germline gives CDR1 SEHNR, CDR2 FQNEAQ (reference sequence). Full variable domain (rest looked up from reference TRBV7-9 and TRBJ1-4): DTGVSQNPRHKITKRGQNVTFRCDPISEHNRLYWYRQTLGQGPEFLTYFQNEAQLEKSRLLSDRFSAERPKGSFSTLEIQRTEQGDSAMYLCASSLVPGPGKKLFFGSGTQLSVL.

The chain uses TRBV7-9 and TRBJ1-3; D remains ambiguous. The V and J ends lost 7 bases and 4 bases respectively, with 11 bases between them. In germline, CDR1 is SEHNR, CDR2 FQNEAQ (reference sequence). The CDR3 consists of 13 residues. Here the CDR3 DNA reads TGTGCCAGCACTGAGTCAGAGGGAAACACCATATATTTT. Its protein product is CASTESEGNTIYF.

This clonotype was detected only a few times. The chain is built from TRBV6-5 and TRBJ2-7; a possible D gene is TRBD2 (6 bases). Per the germline V gene, CDR1 is MNHEY and CDR2 is SVGAGI. Between the trimmed V and J ends, which lost 4 bases and 4 bases, there was a span of 14 bases. There are 14 residues in the CDR3. The CDR3 protein is CASSSSRGFYEQYV. CDR3 sequence (DNA): TGTGCCAGCAGTTCCTCCCGGGGGTTTTACGAGCAGTACGTC.

The sample holds a few counts of this clonotype. The chain links TRBV7-2 to TRBJ1-2; no definite D call. Germline lookup yields CDR1 SGHTA and CDR2 FQGNSA. This CDR3 comprises 12 residues. V was trimmed by 0 bases and J by 5 bases, leaving 4 bases between them. The CDR3 reads CASSLASYGYTF. Written as DNA, the CDR3 is TGTGCCAGCAGCTTAGCCTCGTATGGCTACACCTTC.

This clonotype was observed a handful of times. The chain recombines TRBV28 with TRBJ2-7; possible D gene TRBD2, 5 bases. CDR3 length: 12 amino acids. Germline V gives CDR1 MDHEN, CDR2 SYDVKM. Deletions cut 7 bases from V and 6 bases from J, with 13 bases between. As DNA, the CDR3 is TGTGCCAGCATTAACTTCCGGGGCGAGCAGTACTTC. Translated, it gives CASINFRGEQYF.

The genes are TRBV6-8 and TRBJ1-6; 9 nucleotides agree with TRBD1. V gave up 0 bases and J gave up 6 bases; unmatched junction bases: 6. The length of the CDR3 is 17 residues. Germline V CDR1 and CDR2: MNHGY, SAAAGT. CDR3 in DNA: TGTGCCAGCAGTTACTCCGGGACAGGGTCCGTTAATTCACCCCTCCACTTT. Amino acid sequence: CASSYSGTGSVNSPLHF.

The V call is TRBV20-1, the J call TRBJ2-7; TRBD2 aligns across 7 bases. CDR3 length: 16 amino acids. Germline lookup yields CDR1 DFQATT and CDR2 SNEGSKA (reference sequence). DNA of the CDR3: TGCAGTGCCCTCCCCCCCGGGGGTACGCGGGAGACCTCACGGATCGTC. It translates to CSALPPGGTRETSRIV.

This clonotype turned up a few times. The gene calls are TRBV2 and TRBJ2-7, with a weak D call TRBD2 (6 bases). Germline assignment: CDR1 SNHLY and CDR2 FYNNEI. The CDR3 contains 14 residues. V dropped 7 bases and J dropped 5 bases, with 18 bases sitting between them. The CDR3 DNA reads as TGTGCCAGCATGGAGGGACTCTTGTCCGACGAGCAGTACTTC. Residues: CASMEGLLSDEQYF. The entire variable domain, with the rest obtained from reference TRBV2 and TRBJ2-7, is as follows: EPEVTQTPSHQVTQMGQEVILRCVPISNHLYFYWYRQILGQKVEFLVSFYNNEISEKSEIFDDQFSVERPDGSNFTLKIRSTKLEDSAMYFCASMEGLLSDEQYFGPGTRLTVT.

V gene TRBV19 combines with J gene TRBJ2-1; 8 bases align to TRBD2. V trimming: 10 bases; J trimming: 0 bases; junction bases outside the gene matches: 8. The CDR3 has 15 amino acids. In germline, CDR1 is LNHDA, CDR2 SQIVND (reference sequence). The CDR3 DNA reads as TGTGCCACCCGGACGGGAGGGAGCTCCTACAATGAGCAGTTCTTC. Translating it yields CATRTGGSSYNEQFF. Full variable domain (outside the CDR3, taken from reference TRBV19 and TRBJ2-1): DGGITQSPKYLFRKEGQNVTLSCEQNLNHDAMYWYRQDPGQGLRLIYYSQIVNDFQKGDIAEGYSVSREKKESFPLTVTSAQKNPTAFYLCATRTGGSSYNEQFFGPGTRLTVL.

The chain carries TRBV6-2 or TRBV6-3 and TRBJ2-7; the match to TRBD1 covers 9 bases. Germline CDR1 and CDR2: MNHEY and SVGEGT. After removal of 6 bases from V and 0 bases from J, the junction contained 0 bases not matched to a gene. The CDR3 has 13 amino acids. CDR3 in amino acids: CASRDRGSYEQYV. CDR3 DNA: TGTGCCAGCAGGGACAGGGGCTCCTACGAGCAGTACGTC.

The V and J genes are TRBV6-1 and TRBJ2-1, with TRBD2 identical over 13 bases. The germline CDR1 and CDR2 sequences are MNHNS and SASEGT. The CDR3 runs to 15 residues. Losses at the gene ends were 6 bases for V and 6 bases for J; bases not matched to a gene: 5. The CDR3 protein is CASSELAGGINEQFF. For the CDR3, the DNA is TGTGCCAGCAGCGAACTAGCGGGAGGGATCAATGAGCAGTTCTTC.

There are many counts of this clonotype. This chain uses TRBV7-6 with TRBJ1-5; TRBD1 is a possible D gene (5 bases). Trimming removed 3 bases at V and 1 base at J, with 13 bases between. From germline, CDR1 is SGHVS and CDR2 FNYEAQ. This CDR3 is 16 amino acids long. CDR3 loop: CASSFGGPGSNQPQHF. The CDR3 bases are TGTGCCAGCAGCTTTGGAGGGCCAGGGAGCAATCAGCCCCAGCATTTT.

This rearrangement joins TRBV4-3 to TRBJ1-2; D gene unclear. The CDR3 runs 13 residues. In germline, CDR1 is LGHNA, CDR2 YSLEER. V gave up 4 bases and J gave up 5 bases, with 11 bases separating them. The CDR3 DNA reads TGCGCCAGCAGCCCGGGCGTTGGGTATGGCTACACCTTC. It yields the protein CASSPGVGYGYTF.

V and J are TRBV6-2 or TRBV6-3 and TRBJ1-1; D not resolved. Germline values: CDR1 MNHEY, CDR2 SVGEGT. With 6 bases removed from V and 7 bases from J, the gap between germline ends came to 9 bases. This CDR3 has 11 residues. The CDR3, as DNA: TGTGCCAGCAGAGACGGATATGAAGCTTTCTTT. Translation gives CASRDGYEAFF.